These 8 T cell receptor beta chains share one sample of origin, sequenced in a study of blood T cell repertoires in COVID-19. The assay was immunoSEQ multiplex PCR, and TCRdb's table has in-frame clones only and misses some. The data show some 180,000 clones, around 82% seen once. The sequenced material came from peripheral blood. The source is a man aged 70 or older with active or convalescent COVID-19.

The CDR3 here is CASSAYRTGNTEAFF. The CDR3 DNA is TGCGCCAGCAGCGCATATAGGACAGGCAACACTGAAGCTTTCTTT. The chain links TRBV10-2 to TRBJ1-1; 7 nucleotides line up with TRBD1. V lost 6 bases, J lost 2 bases, and 9 bases stayed unmatched. Germline V gene data show CDR1 as WSHSY and CDR2 as SAAADI. CDR3 size: 15 residues.

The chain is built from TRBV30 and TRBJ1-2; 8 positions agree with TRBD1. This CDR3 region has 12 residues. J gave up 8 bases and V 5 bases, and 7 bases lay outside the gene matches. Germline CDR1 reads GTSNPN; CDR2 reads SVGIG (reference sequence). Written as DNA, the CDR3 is TGTGCCTGGGCGCTACAGGGGGGAGGCTACACCTTC. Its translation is CAWALQGGGYTF.

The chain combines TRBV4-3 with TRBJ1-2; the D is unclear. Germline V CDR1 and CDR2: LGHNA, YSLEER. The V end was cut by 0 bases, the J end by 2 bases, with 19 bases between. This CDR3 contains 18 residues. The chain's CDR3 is CASSQDIVPSTANYGYTF. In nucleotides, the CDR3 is TGCGCCAGCAGCCAAGATATAGTACCGAGCACCGCGAACTATGGCTACACCTTC.

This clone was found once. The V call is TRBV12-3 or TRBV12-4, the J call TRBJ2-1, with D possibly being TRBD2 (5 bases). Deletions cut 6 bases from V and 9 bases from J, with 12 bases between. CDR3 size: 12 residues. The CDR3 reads CASSQAGGEQFF. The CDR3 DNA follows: TGTGCCAGCAGCCAGGCGGGTGGTGAGCAGTTCTTC.

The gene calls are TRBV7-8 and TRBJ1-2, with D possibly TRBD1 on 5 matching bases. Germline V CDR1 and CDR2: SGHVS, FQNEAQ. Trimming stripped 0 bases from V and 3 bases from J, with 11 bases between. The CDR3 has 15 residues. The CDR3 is CASSLATGSDYGYTF. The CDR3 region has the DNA TGTGCCAGCAGCTTAGCTACAGGATCTGACTATGGCTACACCTTC.

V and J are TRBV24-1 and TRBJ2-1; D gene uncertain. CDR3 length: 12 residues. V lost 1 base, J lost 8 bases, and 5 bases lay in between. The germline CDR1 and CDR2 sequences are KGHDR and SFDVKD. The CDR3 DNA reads TGTGCCACCAGTGATTTTTCAGATGAGCAGTTCTTC. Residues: CATSDFSDEQFF.

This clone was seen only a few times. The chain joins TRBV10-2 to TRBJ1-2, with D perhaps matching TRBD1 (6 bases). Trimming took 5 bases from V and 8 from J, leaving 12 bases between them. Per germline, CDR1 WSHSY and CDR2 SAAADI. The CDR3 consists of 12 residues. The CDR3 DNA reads TGCGCCAGCAGTCCACAGGGATACGGCTACACCTTC. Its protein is CASSPQGYGYTF.

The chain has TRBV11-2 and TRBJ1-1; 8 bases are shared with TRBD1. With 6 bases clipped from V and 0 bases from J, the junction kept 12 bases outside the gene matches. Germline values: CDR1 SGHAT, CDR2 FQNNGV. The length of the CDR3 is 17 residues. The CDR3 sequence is CASRRGQVRLMNTEAFF. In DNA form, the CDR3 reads TGTGCCAGCAGACGGGGACAGGTCAGGCTAATGAACACTGAAGCTTTCTTT.